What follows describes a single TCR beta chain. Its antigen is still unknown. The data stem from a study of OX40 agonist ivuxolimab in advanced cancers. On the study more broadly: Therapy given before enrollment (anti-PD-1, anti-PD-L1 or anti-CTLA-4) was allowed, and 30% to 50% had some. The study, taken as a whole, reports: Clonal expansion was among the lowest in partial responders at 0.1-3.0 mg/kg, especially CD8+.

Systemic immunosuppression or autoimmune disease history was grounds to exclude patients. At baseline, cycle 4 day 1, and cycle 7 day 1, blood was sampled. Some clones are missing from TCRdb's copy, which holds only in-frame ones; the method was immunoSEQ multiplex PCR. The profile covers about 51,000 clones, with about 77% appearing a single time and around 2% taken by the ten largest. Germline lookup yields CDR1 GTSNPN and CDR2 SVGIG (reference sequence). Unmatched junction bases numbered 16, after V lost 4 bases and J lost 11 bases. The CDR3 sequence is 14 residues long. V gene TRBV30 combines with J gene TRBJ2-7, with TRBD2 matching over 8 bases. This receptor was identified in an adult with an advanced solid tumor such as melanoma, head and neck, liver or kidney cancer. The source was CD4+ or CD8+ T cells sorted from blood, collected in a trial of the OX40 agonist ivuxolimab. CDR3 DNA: TGTGCCTGGACCAAGACTAGCGCGATACCCCTGGAGTACTTC. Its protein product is CAWTKTSAIPLEYF.